This TCR beta chain originates from a study of T cells in Graves' hyperthyroidism and ophthalmopathy. Overall study findings and caveats: In validation, the model predicted ophthalmopathy. These predictions came a median roughly seven months before onset.

TCR beta CDR3 regions were amplified from RNA transcripts. The HTBI primer set served for first-round RT-PCR of the TCR CDR3. One entry per CDR3 protein, called by TCRdb with MiXCR from the multiplex PCR reads. The repertoire consists of more than 550,000 distinct CDR3 sequences, with around 19% occurring once and the leading ten covering approximately 16%. Germline values: CDR1 MNHNS, CDR2 SASEGT. V was shortened by 6 bases and J by 3 bases, with 8 bases between the two germline ends. The CDR3 is 12 amino acids. This clonotype was recorded at least ten times. The antigen is not known. The sequenced sample consisted of blood. The chain carries TRBV6-1 and TRBJ1-1; no clear D gene. This receptor was taken from a woman in her forties or fifties with Graves' hyperthyroidism that later progressed to Graves' ophthalmopathy. The CDR3 protein is CASRETYTEAFF. CDR3 nucleotide sequence: TGTGCCAGCAGGGAGACATACACTGAAGCTTTCTTT.